This entry concerns a single TCR beta chain. Its recognized antigen is unknown. Base qualities were left out, and no much larger clone turns up one base away. This entry belongs to a study of T cell responses to AZD1222 COVID-19 vaccine (dated by TCRdb to the early 2020s). Notes on the research overall: AZD1222 recipients with second doses at about 4 weeks or about 12 weeks were pooled, because spike-specific TCR depth and breadth did not differ between schedules. TCR sequencing was performed for some 250 trial participants, of whom roughly 200 were given two doses of AZD1222 and approximately 25 were given two doses of MenACWY control vaccine. Trial participants were enrolled by age into 18-55, 56-69 and 70-plus year subgroups, with around 150, 28 and 57 TCR-sequenced participants respectively.

Read against the paper, the sample's time point label means: baseline before first vaccination. The vaccinee samples were drawn from two UK trials, COV001 and COV002, one of which was a single-blind randomized controlled phase 2/3 trial testing AZD1222 (ChAdOx1 nCoV-19) in healthy adults. Trial participant PBMC samples were collected at day 0 and day 28 after the second dose for TCRbeta chain sequencing. Points the paper makes about the study in general: Participants were mostly white British and included more females than males, and it was suggested by the authors that clonal diversity may have been underestimated. A significant rise in spike-specific TCR breadth and depth was observed after two AZD1222 doses relative to day 0 and relative to MenACWY recipients. Only six AZD1222 recipients were SARS-CoV-2 seropositive at baseline, limiting conclusions about previously exposed vaccinees. Reportedly, almost half of the unique spike-specific TCRs recognized epitopes lying outside the regions that are mutated in the B.1.351 and B.1.1.7 variants. In the small 56-69-year group, the increase in depth fell short of significance, most likely because of low power. Because no day 14 peak-response samples were available, repertoires were characterized only after the peak T cell response. The vaccine-associated CD4 TCRs covered the entire spike protein, and the dominant responses fell in regions 160-218 and 743-854.

Taken from the germline V gene, the CDR1 and CDR2 loops are SNHLY and FYNNEI. From cysteine to phenylalanine, the CDR3 is 16 amino acids long. Just CDR3 DNA is preserved here, 48 bases in frame from base 1. Between the V and J ends, shortened by 7 bases and 0 bases respectively, the junction contains 18 bases. The CDR3 regions of human TCRbeta chains were subjected to immunosequencing. On the study's bioinformatics: TCRs in the repertoires were compared against a reference library of SARS-CoV-2-specific TCRs that had been generated with the MIRA antigen-specificity platform. Breadth was defined as the fraction of unique TCRs that were SARS-CoV-2-associated. Depth was defined as the fraction of total T cells that were SARS-CoV-2-associated. Each spike-specific TCR was assigned to its reactive spike region and to a CD4 or CD8 class using the MIRA data. Log10-transformed breadth and depth values were compared by one-way ANOVA with Sidak's multiple comparisons tests. TCRdb took this table from immuneACCESS and kept in-frame rearrangements with V and J called. Such tables lack part of the clones; where checked against another copy, unresolved V genes explain under half of the gap, and the rest is unexplained. Clonal size and the V and J genes are those of that table, whereas D and trimming came from the DNA. This sample gives more than 100,000 clones in total; approximately 91% of them show up just once. Of the sample, around 2.4% falls within the top ten clones.

The V and J genes are TRBV2 and TRBJ1-1; tentative D gene TRBD1, with 5 bases matching. The sequence derives from an adult in good health. The sequencing used peripheral blood, collected on day 0 of AZD1222 vaccination. CDR3 protein: CASTVSPGTLNTEAFF. The sequenced DNA: TGTGCCAGCACCGTATCTCCCGGGACGTTGAACACTGAAGCTTTCTTT.